In its sample, the clone carrying this T cell receptor (beta chain) was seen many times. Antigen specificity is unknown. Assay: immunoSEQ multiplex PCR; the TCRdb copy retains only in-frame clones and omits some. This sample comprises roughly 13,000 clones, none seen once only. The data are from a study of T cells after posttransplantation cyclophosphamide. Whole-study results and caveats: TRB overlap between skin or GI tissue T cells and blood was limited. Recipient CMV seropositivity and CMV reactivation strongly tracked TRB clonality.

V was pared by 8 bases and J by 0 bases, with 14 bases between. This CDR3 is built from 14 residues. Per germline, CDR1 LNHDA and CDR2 SQIVND (reference sequence). Cyclophosphamide on days +3 and +4 followed busulfan-fludarabine conditioning and a marrow graft. This material consisted of PBMCs, taken around 1,200 days after allogeneic stem cell transplant with posttransplant cyclophosphamide. The chain has TRBV19 and TRBJ2-7, with D maybe TRBD2 (5 bases). The receptor's source is a female patient aged 40-50 years who received an allogeneic stem cell transplant from a related donor, was CMV-positive, and had no GVHD. The graft donor may account for some of the T cells. CDR3 residues: CASAPGSISYEQYF. The CDR3 DNA reads as TGTGCCAGTGCGCCGGGGTCCATCTCCTACGAGCAGTACTTC.